The clone carrying this T cell receptor (beta chain) was picked up a small number of times. Its antigen is still unknown. CDR3 length: 14 amino acids. The V gene's germline CDR1 is SNHLY and CDR2 FYNNEI. V lost 6 bases and J 5 bases, leaving 17 bases between the germline ends. This PCR relied on a set of 60 Vbeta primers and 13 Jbeta primers. Some clones are missing from TCRdb's copy, which holds only in-frame ones; the method was immunoSEQ multiplex PCR. The sample lists 120,000 to 150,000 clones, around 80% seen once, with around 1.9% in the top ten. This entry comes from a study of cytomegalovirus exposure and HLA in healthy donors. General study findings and limits: Several V segments, TRBV6-2 and TRBV6-3 among them, could not be told apart and were dropped.

The source of this sequence is a man aged 40-55 years in good health and CMV-seronegative. The V call is TRBV2, the J call TRBJ2-7; a possible D gene is TRBD2 (5 bases). Sequenced material: PBMCs. This chain's CDR3 is CASSLDQVGDEQYF. CDR3 coding DNA: TGTGCCAGCAGCTTAGACCAGGTCGGGGACGAGCAGTACTTC.